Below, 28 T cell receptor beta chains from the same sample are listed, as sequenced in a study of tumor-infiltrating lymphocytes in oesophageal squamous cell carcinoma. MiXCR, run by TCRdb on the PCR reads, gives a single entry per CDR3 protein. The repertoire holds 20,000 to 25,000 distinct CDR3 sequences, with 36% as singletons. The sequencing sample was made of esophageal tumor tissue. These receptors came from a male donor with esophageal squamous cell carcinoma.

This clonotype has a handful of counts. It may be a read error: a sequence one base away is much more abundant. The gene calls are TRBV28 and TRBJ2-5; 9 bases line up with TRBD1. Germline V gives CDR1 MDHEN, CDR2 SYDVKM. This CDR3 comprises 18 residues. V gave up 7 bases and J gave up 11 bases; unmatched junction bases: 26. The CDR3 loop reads CASTPGQGFLAINNEQYF. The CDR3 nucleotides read TGTGCCAGCACCCCCGGACAGGGGTTTCTGGCTATAAACAATGAGCAGTACTTC.

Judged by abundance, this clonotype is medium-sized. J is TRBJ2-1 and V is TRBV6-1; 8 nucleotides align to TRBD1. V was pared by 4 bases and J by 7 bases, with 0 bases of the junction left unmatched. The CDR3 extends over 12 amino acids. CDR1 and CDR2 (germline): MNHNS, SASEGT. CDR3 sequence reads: CASSGQGNEQFF. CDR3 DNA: TGTGCCAGCAGTGGACAGGGGAATGAGCAGTTCTTC.

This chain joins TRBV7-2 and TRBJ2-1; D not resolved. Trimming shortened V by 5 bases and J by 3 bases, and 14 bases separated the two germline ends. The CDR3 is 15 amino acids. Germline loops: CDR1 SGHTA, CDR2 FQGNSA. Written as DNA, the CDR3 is TGTGCCAGCAGCCCGAGTCAGTCACTCTACAATGAGCAGTTCTTC. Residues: CASSPSQSLYNEQFF.

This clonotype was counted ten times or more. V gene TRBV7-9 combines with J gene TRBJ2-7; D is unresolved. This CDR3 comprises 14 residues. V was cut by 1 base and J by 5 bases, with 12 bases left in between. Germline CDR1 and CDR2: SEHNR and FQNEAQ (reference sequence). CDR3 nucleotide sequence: TGTGCCAGCAGCTTAGGGCTCACCCCGGACGAGCAGTACTTC. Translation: CASSLGLTPDEQYF.

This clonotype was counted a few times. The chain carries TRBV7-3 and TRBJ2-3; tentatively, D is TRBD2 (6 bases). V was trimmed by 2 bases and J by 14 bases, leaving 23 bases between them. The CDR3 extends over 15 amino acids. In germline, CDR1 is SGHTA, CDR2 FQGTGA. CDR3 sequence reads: CASSLGGRNTGELYF. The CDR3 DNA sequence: TGTGCCAGCAGCTTAGGAGGGCGTAACACCGGGGAGCTGTATTTT.

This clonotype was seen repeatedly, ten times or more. The CDR3 here is CASSPPGNYEQYF. CDR3 coding DNA: TGTGCCAGCTCACCCCCGGGGAACTACGAGCAGTACTTC. The rearrangement joins TRBV18 to TRBJ2-7; perhaps TRBD2 as D (5 bases). The CDR3 is 13 residues long. The germline V and J ends were trimmed by 3 bases and 3 bases, with 9 bases remaining between them. Germline V gene data show CDR1 as KGHSH and CDR2 as LQKENI.

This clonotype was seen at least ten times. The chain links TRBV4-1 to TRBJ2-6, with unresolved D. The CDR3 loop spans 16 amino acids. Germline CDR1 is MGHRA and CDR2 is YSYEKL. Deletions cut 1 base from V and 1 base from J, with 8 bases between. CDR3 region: CASSQVRTSGANVLTF. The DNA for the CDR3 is TGCGCCAGCAGCCAAGTTCGAACTTCTGGGGCCAACGTCCTGACTTTC.

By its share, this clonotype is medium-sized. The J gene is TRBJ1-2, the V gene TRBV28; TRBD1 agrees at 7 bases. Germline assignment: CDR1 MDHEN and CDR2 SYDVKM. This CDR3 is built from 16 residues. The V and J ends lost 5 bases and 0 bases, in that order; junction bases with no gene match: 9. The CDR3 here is CASSVRTGKANYGYTF. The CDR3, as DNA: TGTGCCAGCAGTGTCCGGACAGGCAAAGCTAACTATGGCTACACCTTC.

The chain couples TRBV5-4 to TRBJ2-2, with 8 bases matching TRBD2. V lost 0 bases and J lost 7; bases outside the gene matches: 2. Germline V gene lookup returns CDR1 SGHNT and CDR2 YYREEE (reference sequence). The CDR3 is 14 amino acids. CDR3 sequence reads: CASSLDSGIGELFF. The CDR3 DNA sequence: TGTGCCAGCAGCTTGGATAGCGGGATCGGGGAGCTGTTTTTT.

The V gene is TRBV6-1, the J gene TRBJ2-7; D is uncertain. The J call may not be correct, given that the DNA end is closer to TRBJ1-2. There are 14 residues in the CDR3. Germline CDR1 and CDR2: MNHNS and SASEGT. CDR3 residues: CASRPPSWSYGYTF. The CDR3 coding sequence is TGTGCCAGCAGACCCCCCTCGTGGTCCTATGGCTACACCTTC.

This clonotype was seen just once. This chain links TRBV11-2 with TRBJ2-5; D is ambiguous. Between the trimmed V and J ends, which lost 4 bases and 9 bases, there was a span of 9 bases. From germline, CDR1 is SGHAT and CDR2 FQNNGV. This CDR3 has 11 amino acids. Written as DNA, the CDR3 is TGTGCCAGCAGCTCCGGTTTTTCCCAGTACTTC. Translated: CASSSGFSQYF.

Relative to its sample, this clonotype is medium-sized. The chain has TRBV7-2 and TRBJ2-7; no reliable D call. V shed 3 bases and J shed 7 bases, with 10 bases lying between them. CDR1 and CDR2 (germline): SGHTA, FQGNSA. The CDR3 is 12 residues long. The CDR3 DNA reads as TGTGCCAGCAGCTTTGAACGTAATGAGCAGTACTTC. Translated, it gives CASSFERNEQYF.

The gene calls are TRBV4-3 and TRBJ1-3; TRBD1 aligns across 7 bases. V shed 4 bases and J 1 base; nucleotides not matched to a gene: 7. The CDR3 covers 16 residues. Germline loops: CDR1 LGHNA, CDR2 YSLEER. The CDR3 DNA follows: TGCGCCAGCAGCCCCGGACAGGTCCATTCTGGAAACACCATATATTTT. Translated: CASSPGQVHSGNTIYF.

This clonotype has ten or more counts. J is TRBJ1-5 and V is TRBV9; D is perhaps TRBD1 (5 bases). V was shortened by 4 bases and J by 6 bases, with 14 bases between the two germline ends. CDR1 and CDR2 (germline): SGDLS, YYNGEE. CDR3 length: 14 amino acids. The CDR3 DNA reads TGTGCCAGCAGCCTAAGCGGGGGGACTCAGCCCCAGCATTTT. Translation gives CASSLSGGTQPQHF.

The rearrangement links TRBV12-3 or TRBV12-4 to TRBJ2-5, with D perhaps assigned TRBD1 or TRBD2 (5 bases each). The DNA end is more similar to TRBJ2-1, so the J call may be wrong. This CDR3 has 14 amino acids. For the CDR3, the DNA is TGTGCCAGCAGTTTAATGGGACCTATCAATGAGCAGTTCTTC. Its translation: CASSLMGPINEQFF.

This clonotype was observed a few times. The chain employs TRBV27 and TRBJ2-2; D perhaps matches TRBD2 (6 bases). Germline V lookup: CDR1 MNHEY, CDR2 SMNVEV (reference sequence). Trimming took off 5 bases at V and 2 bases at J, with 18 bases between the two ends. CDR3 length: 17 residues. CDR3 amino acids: CASSPSPGTPNTGELFF. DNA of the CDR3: TGTGCCAGCAGTCCTTCCCCGGGGACTCCAAACACCGGGGAGCTGTTTTTT.

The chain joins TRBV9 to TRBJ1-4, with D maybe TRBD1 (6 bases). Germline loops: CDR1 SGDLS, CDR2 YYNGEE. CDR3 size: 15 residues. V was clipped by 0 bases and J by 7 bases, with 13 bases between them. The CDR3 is CASSVAPGGSEKLFF. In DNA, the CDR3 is TGTGCCAGCAGCGTAGCTCCCGGGGGCAGTGAAAAACTGTTTTTT.

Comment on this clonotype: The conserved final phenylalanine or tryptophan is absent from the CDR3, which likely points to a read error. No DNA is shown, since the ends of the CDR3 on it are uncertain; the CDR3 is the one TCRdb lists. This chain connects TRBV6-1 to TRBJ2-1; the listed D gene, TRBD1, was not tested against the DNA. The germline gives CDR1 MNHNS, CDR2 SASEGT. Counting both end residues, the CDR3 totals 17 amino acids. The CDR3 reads CASSSEGQAGYGYTFGS.

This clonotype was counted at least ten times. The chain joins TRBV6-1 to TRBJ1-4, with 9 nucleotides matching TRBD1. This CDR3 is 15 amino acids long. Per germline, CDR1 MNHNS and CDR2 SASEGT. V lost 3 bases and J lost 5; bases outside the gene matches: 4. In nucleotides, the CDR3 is TGTGCCAGCAGTGAGACCGGGACAGGGAATGAAAAACTGTTTTTT. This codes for CASSETGTGNEKLFF.

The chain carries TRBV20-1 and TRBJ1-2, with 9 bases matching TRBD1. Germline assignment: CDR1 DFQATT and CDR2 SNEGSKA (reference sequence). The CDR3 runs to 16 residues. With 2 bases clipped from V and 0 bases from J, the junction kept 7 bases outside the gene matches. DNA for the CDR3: TGCAGTGCTAGACCGCCCCGGACAGGGGCTAACTATGGCTACACCTTC. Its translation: CSARPPRTGANYGYTF.

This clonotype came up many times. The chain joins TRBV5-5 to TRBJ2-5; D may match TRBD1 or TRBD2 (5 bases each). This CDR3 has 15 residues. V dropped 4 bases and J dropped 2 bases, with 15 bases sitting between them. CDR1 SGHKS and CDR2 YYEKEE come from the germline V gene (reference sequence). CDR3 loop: CASSRSGAVQETQYF. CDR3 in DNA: TGTGCCAGCAGCCGTTCCGGGGCCGTACAAGAGACCCAGTACTTC. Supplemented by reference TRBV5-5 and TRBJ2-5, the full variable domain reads DAGVTQSPTHLIKTRGQQVTLRCSPISGHKSVSWYQQVLGQGPQFIFQYYEKEERGRGNFPDRFSARQFPNYSSELNVNALLLGDSALYLCASSRSGAVQETQYFGPGTRLLVL.

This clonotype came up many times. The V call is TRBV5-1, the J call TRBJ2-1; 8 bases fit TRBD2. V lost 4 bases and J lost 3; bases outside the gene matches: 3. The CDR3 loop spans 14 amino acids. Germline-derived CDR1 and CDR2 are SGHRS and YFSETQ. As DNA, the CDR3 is TGCGCCAGCAGCCTTAGCGGGAACTACAATGAGCAGTTCTTC. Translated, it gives CASSLSGNYNEQFF.

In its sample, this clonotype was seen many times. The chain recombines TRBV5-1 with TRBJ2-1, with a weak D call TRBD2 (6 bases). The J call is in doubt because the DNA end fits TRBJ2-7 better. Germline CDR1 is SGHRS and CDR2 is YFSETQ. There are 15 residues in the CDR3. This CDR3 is CASAKGGSNRYEQYF. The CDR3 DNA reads TGCGCCAGCGCCAAAGGAGGGAGTAATCGGTACGAGCAGTACTTC.

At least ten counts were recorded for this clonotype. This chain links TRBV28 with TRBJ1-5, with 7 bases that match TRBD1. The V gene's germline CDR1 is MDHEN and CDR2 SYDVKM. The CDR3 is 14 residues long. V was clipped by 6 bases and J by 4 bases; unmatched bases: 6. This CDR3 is CASSRLTGNQPQHF. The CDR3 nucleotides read TGTGCCAGCAGCCGATTGACAGGGAATCAGCCCCAGCATTTT.

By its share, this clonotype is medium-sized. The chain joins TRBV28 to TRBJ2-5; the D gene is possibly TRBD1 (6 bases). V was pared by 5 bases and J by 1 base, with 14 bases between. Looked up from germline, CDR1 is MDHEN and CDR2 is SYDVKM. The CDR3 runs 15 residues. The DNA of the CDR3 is TGTGCCAGCAGTAGACCGGGACACTTCCAAGAGACCCAGTACTTC. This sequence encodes CASSRPGHFQETQYF.

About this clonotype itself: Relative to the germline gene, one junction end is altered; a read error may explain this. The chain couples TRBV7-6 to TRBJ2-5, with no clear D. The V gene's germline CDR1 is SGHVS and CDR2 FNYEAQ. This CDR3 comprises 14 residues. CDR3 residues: CASSFSPDHNEQYF. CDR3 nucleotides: TGTGCTAGCAGCTTCTCCCCCGACCACAATGAGCAGTACTTC.

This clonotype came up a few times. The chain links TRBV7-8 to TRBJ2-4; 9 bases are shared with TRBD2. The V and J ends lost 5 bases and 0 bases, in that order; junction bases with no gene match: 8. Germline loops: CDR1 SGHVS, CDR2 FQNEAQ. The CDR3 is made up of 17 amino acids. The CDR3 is CASSPHVAGVAKNIQYF. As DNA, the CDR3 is TGTGCCAGCAGCCCGCACGTAGCGGGAGTAGCCAAAAACATTCAGTACTTC.

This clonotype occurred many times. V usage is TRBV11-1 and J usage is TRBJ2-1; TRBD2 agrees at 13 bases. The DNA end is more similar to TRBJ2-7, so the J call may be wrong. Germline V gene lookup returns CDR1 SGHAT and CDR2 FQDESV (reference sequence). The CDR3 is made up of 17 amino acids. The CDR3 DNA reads TGTGCCAGCAGCGCCTGGACTAGCGGGAGCTCCTACAATGAGCAGTACTTC. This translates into CASSAWTSGSSYNEQYF.